These 9 T cell receptor beta chains were all obtained from the same sample, sequenced in a study of T-cell reconstitution after alpha-beta-depleted transplantation in children. Preparation of the TCRbeta library was carried out with unique molecular identifiers. TCRdb fed the PCR reads into MiXCR, producing one record per CDR3 protein. The repertoire holds about half a million distinct CDR3 sequences, with around 12% as singletons. The sample here was PBMCs from the stem cell graft donor, taken from the stem cell graft. The receptors shown here come from a human donor who donated a stem cell graft to a child with combined immunodeficiency.

This clonotype appeared many times. V gene TRBV19 combines with J gene TRBJ1-2; 7 positions match TRBD1. CDR1 and CDR2 (germline): LNHDA, SQIVND (reference sequence). V was pared by 3 bases and J by 5 bases, with 6 bases of the junction left unmatched. The CDR3 totals 14 residues. The CDR3 region has the DNA TGTGCCAGTAGTATGGGCGGGACAGTGTATGGCTACACCTTC. Translating it yields CASSMGGTVYGYTF. The variable domain in full, with the rest retrieved from reference TRBV19 and TRBJ1-2, is DGGITQSPKYLFRKEGQNVTLSCEQNLNHDAMYWYRQDPGQGLRLIYYSQIVNDFQKGDIAEGYSVSREKKESFPLTVTSAQKNPTAFYLCASSMGGTVYGYTFGSGTRLTVV.

The chain couples TRBV3-1 to TRBJ2-2; D is undetermined. V was pared by 3 bases and J by 4 bases, with 6 bases between. Looked up from germline, CDR1 is LGHDT and CDR2 is YNNKEL (reference sequence). This CDR3 contains 13 residues. The CDR3 is CASSHGPTGELFF. DNA for the CDR3: TGTGCCAGCAGCCATGGACCCACCGGGGAGCTGTTTTTT.

This clonotype was seen a few times. The chain links TRBV28 to TRBJ2-2; D is uncertain. This CDR3 contains 17 residues. V was cut by 5 bases and J by 3 bases, with 19 bases left in between. The germline gives CDR1 MDHEN, CDR2 SYDVKM. The CDR3 is CASSARTPLTYTGELFF. The CDR3 nucleotides read TGTGCCAGCAGTGCCCGGACCCCGCTTACTTACACCGGGGAGCTGTTTTTT. Variable domain in full (rest from reference TRBV28 and TRBJ2-2): DVKVTQSSRYLVKRTGEKVFLECVQDMDHENMFWYRQDPGLGLRLIYFSYDVKMKEKGDIPEGYSVSREKKERFSLILESASTNQTSMYLCASSARTPLTYTGELFFGEGSRLTVL.

This clonotype appeared many times. The chain combines TRBV5-5 with TRBJ2-5, with TRBD2 matching over 9 bases. V lost 0 bases to trimming and J lost 5 bases; unmatched junction nucleotides: 8. Germline V gives CDR1 SGHKS, CDR2 YYEKEE (reference sequence). The CDR3 is 16 residues long. As DNA, the CDR3 is TGTGCCAGCAGCTTGGCCAGGCTAGCGGGACAGGAGACCCAGTACTTC. Encoded protein: CASSLARLAGQETQYF. Based on the CDR3 plus reference TRBV5-5 and TRBJ2-5, the full variable domain is DAGVTQSPTHLIKTRGQQVTLRCSPISGHKSVSWYQQVLGQGPQFIFQYYEKEERGRGNFPDRFSARQFPNYSSELNVNALLLGDSALYLCASSLARLAGQETQYFGPGTRLLVL.

V and J are TRBV6-5 and TRBJ2-7; TRBD2 aligns across 7 bases. The CDR3 has 14 amino acids. J was trimmed by 8 bases and V by 2 bases; bases with no gene match: 9. Germline assignment: CDR1 MNHEY and CDR2 SVGAGI. CDR3 bases: TGTGCCAGCAGTTACGGGGGGGACCGGTCGCAGCAGTACTTC. Translation: CASSYGGDRSQQYF.

The J gene is TRBJ2-2, the V gene TRBV7-2; 9 positions match TRBD1. CDR1 SGHTA and CDR2 FQGNSA come from the germline V gene. CDR3 length: 16 amino acids. Trimming cost V 5 bases and J 6 bases; bases outside gene matches: 10. This CDR3 reads CASSPTGGEQAGELFF. As DNA, the CDR3 is TGTGCCAGCAGCCCAACAGGGGGCGAACAAGCCGGGGAGCTGTTTTTT. The whole variable domain, filled in from reference TRBV7-2 and TRBJ2-2, reads GAGVSQSPSNKVTEKGKDVELRCDPISGHTALYWYRQSLGQGLEFLIYFQGNSAPDKSGLPSDRFSAERTGGSVSTLTIQRTQQEDSAVYLCASSPTGGEQAGELFFGEGSRLTVL.

This clonotype has a count of ten or more. The rearrangement joins TRBV9 to TRBJ2-3; 8 bases are a match to TRBD2. After removal of 1 base from V and 2 bases from J, the junction contained 15 bases not matched to a gene. The germline CDR1 and CDR2 sequences are SGDLS and YYNGEE. The CDR3 has 19 residues. DNA for the CDR3: TGTGCCAGCAGCGTATCCATCCCAGCCCTTAGCGGGGTCACAGATACGCAGTATTTT. This translates into CASSVSIPALSGVTDTQYF.

This clonotype has a count of ten or more. The rearrangement uses TRBV5-1 and TRBJ2-5; 8 bases line up with TRBD2. CDR1 and CDR2 from the germline V gene are SGHRS and YFSETQ. The CDR3 consists of 16 residues. The V gene end was trimmed by 0 bases and the J gene end by 1 base; junction bases not matched to a gene: 5. The CDR3 spells CASSLASGGIQETQYF. As DNA, the CDR3 is TGCGCCAGCAGCTTGGCATCGGGAGGGATCCAAGAGACCCAGTACTTC.

As for this clonotype: This clone may be a read error of a much larger clone one base away. The V gene is TRBV6-2 or TRBV6-3, the J gene TRBJ2-5; D possibly corresponds to TRBD2 (6 bases). From germline, CDR1 is MNHEY and CDR2 SVGEGT. The CDR3 covers 12 residues. V lost 4 bases and J 4 bases, leaving 7 bases between the germline ends. The CDR3 DNA reads as TGTGCCAGCAGTTGGAGGGGAGAGACCCAGTACTTC. Translated: CASSWRGETQYF.